Presented here are 20 T cell receptor beta chains from one specimen sequenced in a study of OX40 agonist ivuxolimab in advanced cancers. Assay: immunoSEQ multiplex PCR; the TCRdb copy retains only in-frame clones and omits some. The table lists tens of thousands of clones, around 78% of them singletons, with 5% to 6.5% in the top ten. Specimen: CD4+ or CD8+ T cells sorted from blood, collected in a trial of the OX40 agonist ivuxolimab. Receptors were obtained from an adult with an advanced solid tumor such as melanoma, head and neck, liver or kidney cancer.

This sequence joins TRBV11-2 and TRBJ1-2; perhaps TRBD1 as D (5 bases). The V gene's germline CDR1 is SGHAT and CDR2 FQNNGV. Trimming removed 0 bases at V and 8 bases at J, with 10 bases between. CDR3 size: 13 residues. The CDR3 sequence: CASSLDRVAGYTF. CDR3 bases: TGTGCCAGCAGCTTAGACAGGGTAGCCGGCTACACCTTC.

The J gene is TRBJ2-3, the V gene TRBV30; TRBD2 aligns across 9 bases. Trimming at V came to 7 bases and at J to 0 bases, leaving 14 bases not matched to a gene. The CDR3 totals 17 residues. Germline lookup yields CDR1 GTSNPN and CDR2 SVGIG (reference sequence). The CDR3, as DNA: TGTGCCTCAACTTCTCTAGCGGGGCGAGCTAGCACAGATACGCAGTATTTT. It encodes CASTSLAGRASTDTQYF.

The V call is TRBV6-4, the J call TRBJ2-3, with D perhaps TRBD1 or TRBD2 (5 bases each). CDR1 is MRHNA, CDR2 SNTAGT, per germline. V shed 4 bases and J shed 1 base, with 9 bases lying between them. The CDR3 is made up of 14 amino acids. The CDR3 DNA reads TGTGCCAGCAGTGCGGGGCGGGGCACAGATACGCAGTATTTT. Encoded protein: CASSAGRGTDTQYF.

The rearrangement joins TRBV10-1 to TRBJ2-5; D might be TRBD1 (6 bases). The CDR3 extends over 16 amino acids. Germline assignment: CDR1 WNHNN and CDR2 SYGVQD (reference sequence). V lost 2 bases to trimming and J lost 4 bases, with 17 bases between them. CDR3: CASSEGGPGRGETQYF. In DNA, the CDR3 is TGCGCCAGCAGTGAGGGGGGCCCAGGAAGAGGAGAGACCCAGTACTTC.

The gene calls are TRBV25-1 and TRBJ1-1; 7 bases fit TRBD1. Trimming at V came to 5 bases and at J to 5 bases, leaving 8 bases not matched to a gene. CDR3 size: 14 residues. The germline V gene has CDR1 MGHDK and CDR2 SYGVNS. CDR3 protein: CASSQTGRSTEAFF. In nucleotides, the CDR3 is TGTGCCAGCAGTCAGACAGGGAGATCTACTGAAGCTTTCTTT.

The genes are TRBV23-1 and TRBJ2-5; D may correspond to TRBD1 or TRBD2 (5 bases each). TRBV23-1 is labeled an ORF, and its function is uncertain. Trimming stripped 0 bases from V and 4 bases from J, with 18 bases between. This CDR3 contains 17 residues. The CDR3 sequence: CASSQSKGPTSGETQYF. The CDR3 region has the DNA TGCGCCAGCAGTCAATCGAAGGGACCAACTTCAGGAGAGACCCAGTACTTC.

The J gene is TRBJ2-3, the V gene TRBV7-3, with 8 bases matching TRBD1. The germline V gene encodes CDR1 SGHTA and CDR2 FQGTGA. CDR3 size: 14 residues. Trimming removed 5 bases from V and 2 bases from J; junction bases left unmatched: 3. The CDR3 DNA sequence: TGTGCCAGCAGCCTACAGGGGGACACAGATACGCAGTATTTT. Its translation: CASSLQGDTDTQYF.

V gene TRBV5-1 combines with J gene TRBJ1-1, with 10 positions matching TRBD1. J was trimmed by 4 bases and V by 4 bases; bases with no gene match: 10. This CDR3 has 16 amino acids. Germline CDR1 reads SGHRS; CDR2 reads YFSETQ. As DNA, the CDR3 is TGCGCCAGCAGCCTGCGGTCCGGGACAGGGGCCACTGAAGCTTTCTTT. It is translated as CASSLRSGTGATEAFF. The variable domain in full, with the rest retrieved from reference TRBV5-1 and TRBJ1-1, is KAGVTQTPRYLIKTRGQQVTLSCSPISGHRSVSWYQQTPGQGLQFLFEYFSETQRNKGNFPGRFSGRQFSNSRSEMNVSTLELGDSALYLCASSLRSGTGATEAFFGQGTRLTVV.

This chain links TRBV29-1 with TRBJ1-3; TRBD1 aligns across 8 bases. This CDR3 has 14 residues. Germline CDR1 is SQVTM and CDR2 is ANQGSEA. V was pared by 6 bases and J by 0 bases, with 4 bases of the junction left unmatched. CDR3 region: CSVDRGPSGNTIYF. CDR3 coding DNA: TGCAGCGTAGACAGGGGCCCCTCTGGAAACACCATATATTTT.

The chain employs TRBV7-2 and TRBJ2-3; D not resolved. This CDR3 spans 13 amino acids. The germline V gene has CDR1 SGHTA and CDR2 FQGNSA. V was trimmed by 3 bases and J by 4 bases, leaving 8 bases between them. The CDR3 protein is CASSFPSADTQYF. The CDR3 bases are TGTGCCAGCAGCTTCCCAAGCGCAGATACGCAGTATTTT.

The CDR3 is CASSERTPSLATNEKLFF. The CDR3 nucleotides read TGTGCCAGCAGTGAAAGAACCCCCAGTCTTGCAACTAATGAAAAACTGTTTTTT. The gene calls are TRBV2 and TRBJ1-4; D unresolved. Trimming pared 2 bases from V and 0 bases from J, leaving 16 bases between. The CDR3 is made up of 18 amino acids. Germline V gene data show CDR1 as SNHLY and CDR2 as FYNNEI.

V is TRBV28 and J is TRBJ1-3; D gene uncertain. V lost 3 bases to trimming and J lost 0 bases, with 18 bases between them. CDR3 size: 18 residues. CDR1 is MDHEN, CDR2 SYDVKM, per germline. The CDR3 DNA is TGTGCCAGCAGTTTTCAAATGGGAAACACCTACTCTGGAAACACCATATATTTT. Residues: CASSFQMGNTYSGNTIYF.

This chain uses TRBV5-4 with TRBJ2-1, with 8 bases matching TRBD2. The CDR3 length is 15 residues. In germline, CDR1 is SGHNT, CDR2 YYREEE (reference sequence). V was pared by 4 bases and J by 4 bases, with 7 bases of the junction left unmatched. CDR3 residues: CASSPGLVTYNEQFF. The CDR3 DNA is TGTGCCAGCAGCCCGGGACTAGTCACTTACAATGAGCAGTTCTTC.

The chain combines TRBV5-1 with TRBJ1-1, with 11 bases matching TRBD1. J gave up 3 bases and V 0 bases, and 1 base lay outside the gene matches. The CDR3 has 15 amino acids. CDR1 and CDR2 from the germline V gene are SGHRS and YFSETQ. As DNA, the CDR3 is TGCGCCAGCAGCTTGGCGGGACAGGGGGACACTGAAGCTTTCTTT. Translated, it gives CASSLAGQGDTEAFF.

CDR3: CASSIEDRAYNEQFF. CDR3 DNA: TGTGCCAGTAGTATAGAGGACAGGGCTTACAATGAGCAGTTCTTC. The chain carries TRBV19 and TRBJ2-1; 8 bases agree with TRBD1. The V and J ends lost 0 bases and 4 bases, in that order; junction bases with no gene match: 2. Germline V gene lookup returns CDR1 LNHDA and CDR2 SQIVND (reference sequence). The CDR3 totals 15 residues.

V and J are TRBV7-2 and TRBJ2-1; TRBD2 agrees at 16 bases. Trimming removed 4 bases from V and 6 bases from J; junction bases left unmatched: 9. The CDR3 spans 18 residues. Germline V CDR1 and CDR2: SGHTA, FQGNSA. The CDR3 here is CASSSMGLAGGPFNEQFF. The DNA of the CDR3 is TGTGCCAGCAGCTCAATGGGACTAGCGGGGGGGCCATTCAATGAGCAGTTCTTC.

The chain carries TRBV7-2 and TRBJ1-2; weak D call: TRBD1 (5 bases). V lost 4 bases, J lost 1 base, and 16 bases lay in between. The germline V gene has CDR1 SGHTA and CDR2 FQGNSA. The CDR3 is 16 amino acids. The CDR3 DNA reads TGTGCCAGCAGCTCTCCGGGACGGAGTATTAACTATGGCTACACCTTC. It is translated as CASSSPGRSINYGYTF.

This chain connects TRBV5-1 to TRBJ1-3, with D unresolved. There are 14 residues in the CDR3. Germline V gives CDR1 SGHRS, CDR2 YFSETQ. Trimming removed 2 bases from V and 1 base from J, with 7 bases in between. CDR3 protein: CASSLWGSGNTIYF. CDR3 DNA sequence: TGCGCCAGCAGCTTATGGGGATCTGGAAACACCATATATTTT.

The V and J genes are TRBV9 and TRBJ2-5; TRBD2 is a possible D gene (6 bases). Germline V lookup: CDR1 SGDLS, CDR2 YYNGEE. The CDR3 runs 15 residues. The ends were cut back, 0 bases at V and 5 bases at J, with 14 bases in the middle. CDR3 sequence (DNA): TGTGCCAGCAGCGTAGGAGCTAGCGATGGCGAGACCCAGTACTTC. Translating gives CASSVGASDGETQYF.

The rearrangement links TRBV2 to TRBJ1-1, with unresolved D. This CDR3 has 15 residues. Trimming removed 3 bases at V and 0 bases at J, with 11 bases between. Germline V lookup: CDR1 SNHLY, CDR2 FYNNEI. The CDR3 nucleotides are TGTGCCAGCAGTGATCCGGACCTCCTGAACACTGAAGCTTTCTTT. Protein: CASSDPDLLNTEAFF.